The source of this TCR beta chain is a study of blood T cell repertoires in COVID-19. Whole-study context: Sources were T cells, B-cell-depleted T cells, or PBMCs; the material itself was cDNA or gDNA.

Germline CDR1 is SGHTA and CDR2 is FQGNSA. CDR3 length: 16 amino acids. V dropped 2 bases and J dropped 6; count of bases not matched to a gene: 13. Repertoires were generated with immunoSEQ multiplex PCR, while TCRdb's copy carries only in-frame clones and drops some. The sample lists roughly 140,000 clones; 78% were seen once. Sequenced input: peripheral blood. This receptor was obtained from a woman aged 55-75 years with acute or convalescent COVID-19. J is TRBJ2-7 and V is TRBV7-2; TRBD2 aligns across 7 bases. For the CDR3, the DNA is TGTGCCAGCAGCTTAAAGCGAGCCAGCGGGAACAGCGAGCAGTACTTC. It codes for CASSLKRASGNSEQYF.